The 20 T cell receptor beta chains in this list originate from one sample, sequenced in a study of CD8+CD57+ T cells in acquired aplastic anemia. CDR3 and TCR beta VDJ profiling relied on a genomic DNA template. TCRdb passed the reads through MiXCR, listing each CDR3 protein once. The sample carries fewer than 250,000 distinct CDR3 sequences, around 59% recorded once. Sequencing was carried out using sorted CD4+, CD8+, or CD8+CD57+ T cells (not recorded which) from PBMCs. These TCRs come from a human donor in good health, serving as a control.

This clonotype was detected ten times or more. V usage is TRBV5-1 and J usage is TRBJ1-6; 8 bases agree with TRBD1. CDR1 and CDR2 from the germline V gene are SGHRS and YFSETQ. The CDR3 totals 14 residues. J lost 9 bases, V lost 2 bases, and 4 bases had no gene match. CDR3 amino acids: CASSFGQGSSPLHF. For the CDR3, the DNA is TGCGCCAGCAGCTTCGGACAGGGCAGTTCACCCCTCCACTTT.

Points on this clonotype: A junction end diverges from the germline sequence, so it may reflect a read error. The chain has TRBV7-9 and TRBJ1-5; tentative D call: TRBD1 (6 bases). Per the germline V gene, CDR1 is SEHNR and CDR2 is FQNEAQ (reference sequence). The CDR3 is made up of 12 amino acids. The CDR3 sequence: CASSPDGQRQHF. CDR3 DNA sequence: TGTGCCAGCAGCCCCGACGGACAGCGCCAGCATTTT. Full variable domain (rest looked up from reference TRBV7-9 and TRBJ1-5): DTGVSQNPRHKITKRGQNVTFRCDPISEHNRLYWYRQTLGQGPEFLTYFQNEAQLEKSRLLSDRFSAERPKGSFSTLEIQRTEQGDSAMYLCASSPDGQRQHFGDGTRLSIL.

J is TRBJ2-2 and V is TRBV7-9; D is perhaps TRBD2 (6 bases). CDR3 length: 15 residues. From germline, CDR1 is SEHNR and CDR2 FQNEAQ (reference sequence). Trimming removed 7 bases from V and 2 bases from J, with 14 bases in between. The CDR3 DNA sequence: TGTGCCAGCAATAAAGGCGGGACTAACACCGGGGAGCTGTTTTTT. This codes for CASNKGGTNTGELFF. Filled out from reference TRBV7-9 and TRBJ2-2, the complete variable domain reads DTGVSQNPRHKITKRGQNVTFRCDPISEHNRLYWYRQTLGQGPEFLTYFQNEAQLEKSRLLSDRFSAERPKGSFSTLEIQRTEQGDSAMYLCASNKGGTNTGELFFGEGSRLTVL.

There are many counts of this clonotype. The gene calls are TRBV6-5 and TRBJ1-1; D is unresolved. The V end lost 4 bases, the J end lost 6 bases, and 12 bases lay between the germline ends. The V gene's germline CDR1 is MNHEY and CDR2 SVGAGI. There are 13 residues in the CDR3. The CDR3 DNA is TGTGCCAGCAGTTGGAGCCGCGACGCTGAAGCTTTCTTT. Its protein is CASSWSRDAEAFF.

This sequence joins TRBV29-1 and TRBJ1-1, with TRBD1 matching 8 bases. This CDR3 region has 15 residues. With 0 bases clipped from V and 1 base from J, the junction kept 4 bases outside the gene matches. Germline loops: CDR1 SQVTM, CDR2 ANQGSEA. This CDR3 reads CSVEDRTGGNTEAFF. The CDR3 region has the DNA TGCAGCGTTGAAGATAGAACAGGGGGGAACACTGAAGCTTTCTTT.

This clonotype has ten or more counts. The chain carries TRBV7-3 and TRBJ2-1; D might be TRBD2 (7 bases). V dropped 0 bases and J dropped 5 bases, with 14 bases sitting between them. Germline CDR1 is SGHTA and CDR2 is FQGTGA. The CDR3 length is 16 residues. The CDR3 loop is CASSLTLGGPNNEQFF. CDR3 coding DNA: TGTGCCAGCAGCTTAACGTTGGGGGGGCCCAACAATGAGCAGTTCTTC.

This clonotype was observed at least ten times. The V gene is TRBV5-1, the J gene TRBJ1-1; the D gene is possibly TRBD1 (5 bases). The CDR3 covers 14 residues. V lost 5 bases and J lost 0, with 11 bases in between. Looked up from germline, CDR1 is SGHRS and CDR2 is YFSETQ. The CDR3 region is CASSAQGLNTEAFF. The CDR3 DNA sequence: TGCGCCAGCAGTGCTCAGGGATTGAACACTGAAGCTTTCTTT.

In its sample, this clonotype was seen once. The V and J genes are TRBV2 and TRBJ2-5; D may be TRBD1 (6 bases). The germline V gene has CDR1 SNHLY and CDR2 FYNNEI. V lost 5 bases to trimming and J lost 5 bases, with 12 bases between them. The CDR3 is 13 residues long. CDR3: CASSRKTGETQYF. In DNA form, the CDR3 reads TGTGCCAGCAGTCGCAAAACAGGGGAGACCCAGTACTTC.

The chain is built from TRBV7-2 and TRBJ2-5, with 16 bases fitting TRBD2. V shed 1 base, J shed 5 bases, and the junction held 7 bases outside the gene matches. In germline, CDR1 is SGHTA, CDR2 FQGNSA. The CDR3 is made up of 18 amino acids. CDR3 loop: CASSLVGTSGGARETQYF. The CDR3 DNA follows: TGTGCCAGCAGCTTAGTAGGGACTAGCGGGGGGGCCAGGGAGACCCAGTACTTC.

The chain couples TRBV10-3 to TRBJ1-1; possibly TRBD1 for D (6 bases). V dropped 5 bases and J dropped 0 bases, with 13 bases sitting between them. Germline CDR1 is ENHRY and CDR2 is SYGVKD. The CDR3 totals 15 residues. DNA of the CDR3: TGTGCCATCAGTCAGGGACACGCAATGAACACTGAAGCTTTCTTT. Amino acids: CAISQGHAMNTEAFF.

J is TRBJ1-1 and V is TRBV25-1, with 8 bases matching TRBD1. The CDR3 loop spans 17 amino acids. The V gene end was trimmed by 6 bases and the J gene end by 0 bases; junction bases not matched to a gene: 12. Germline CDR1 and CDR2: MGHDK and SYGVNS. CDR3 DNA sequence: TGTGCCAGCAGCGGGACAGGAACGGCTGCGGTGAACACTGAAGCTTTCTTT. Protein: CASSGTGTAAVNTEAFF.

This chain uses TRBV7-9 with TRBJ1-4, with 9 bases fitting TRBD1. The trim removed 10 bases at V and 13 bases at J, leaving 19 bases unmatched. The CDR3 consists of 15 residues. Germline V gene sequence: CDR1 SEHNR, CDR2 FQNEAQ (reference sequence). CDR3 residues: CATTLVGTGSDRLFF. The CDR3, as DNA: TGTGCCACCACTTTGGTCGGGACAGGGTCTGACAGACTGTTTTTT.

This chain joins TRBV24-1 and TRBJ2-1, with D unclear. V lost 3 bases and J lost 2, with 10 bases in between. Germline-derived CDR1 and CDR2 are KGHDR and SFDVKD. CDR3 length: 15 residues. CDR3 protein: CATSDPSRAYNEQFF. For the CDR3, the DNA is TGTGCCACCAGTGATCCTTCTCGGGCCTACAATGAGCAGTTCTTC.

The chain combines TRBV10-3 with TRBJ1-2, with D tentatively TRBD1 (6 bases). The CDR3 length is 14 residues. Germline CDR1 reads ENHRY; CDR2 reads SYGVKD. Trimming left V 3 bases short and J 4 bases short, with 12 bases between. The CDR3 DNA reads as TGTGCCATCAGTGATGGCCCGGGGGCCTATGGCTACACCTTC. As protein: CAISDGPGAYGYTF.

The table lists this clonotype with many counts. The chain uses TRBV10-3 and TRBJ2-2; 8 nucleotides match TRBD2. Germline lookup yields CDR1 ENHRY and CDR2 SYGVKD. The CDR3 contains 16 residues. V lost 4 bases to trimming and J lost 1 base; unmatched junction nucleotides: 5. The CDR3, as DNA: TGTGCCATCAGTGGAGAGAGCGGGGGGAACACCGGGGAGCTGTTTTTT. Translating it yields CAISGESGGNTGELFF.

The chain uses TRBV25-1 and TRBJ1-3, with D perhaps matching TRBD1 (6 bases). Germline-derived CDR1 and CDR2 are MGHDK and SYGVNS. The CDR3 runs to 17 residues. Between the trimmed V and J ends, which lost 2 bases and 0 bases, there was a span of 14 bases. The CDR3 DNA is TGTGCCAGCAGTGAAGCCAGGGGTTCGAGCTCTGGAAACACCATATATTTT. Protein sequence: CASSEARGSSSGNTIYF.

Remarks on this clonotype: At one end the junction does not follow the germline gene, possibly because of a read error. The rearrangement links TRBV25-1 to TRBJ1-2; D ambiguous. The CDR3 spans 15 residues. Per germline, CDR1 MGHDK and CDR2 SYGVNS. The CDR3 bases are TGTGCCGGCAGTGAATTTAACAAAGACATTTATGGCTACACCTTC. This gives the protein CAGSEFNKDIYGYTF.

The chain uses TRBV7-9 and TRBJ1-1; no reliable D call. Germline CDR1 and CDR2: SEHNR and FQNEAQ (reference sequence). Trimming stripped 2 bases from V and 5 bases from J, with 15 bases between. This CDR3 spans 15 amino acids. The CDR3 is CASSLRSELATEAFF. The CDR3 nucleotides are TGTGCCAGCAGCTTACGGAGCGAGCTGGCAACTGAAGCTTTCTTT. The full variable domain, rest sourced from reference TRBV7-9 and TRBJ1-1, is DTGVSQNPRHKITKRGQNVTFRCDPISEHNRLYWYRQTLGQGPEFLTYFQNEAQLEKSRLLSDRFSAERPKGSFSTLEIQRTEQGDSAMYLCASSLRSELATEAFFGQGTRLTVV.

V is TRBV20-1 and J is TRBJ2-7; D gene uncertain. The CDR3 extends over 13 amino acids. Trimming left V 1 base short and J 3 bases short, with 10 bases between. Looked up from germline, CDR1 is DFQATT and CDR2 is SNEGSKA (reference sequence). The CDR3 here is CSARAHGYYEQYF. The CDR3 nucleotides read TGCAGTGCTAGAGCTCACGGATACTACGAGCAGTACTTC.

The gene calls are TRBV5-1 and TRBJ1-5, with 9 bases aligning to TRBD1. Trimming removed 4 bases from V and 4 bases from J; junction bases left unmatched: 9. CDR3 length: 16 amino acids. CDR1 SGHRS and CDR2 YFSETQ come from the germline V gene. Here the CDR3 reads CASSVGGDRVNQPQHF. The DNA of the CDR3 is TGCGCCAGCAGCGTGGGAGGGGACAGGGTAAATCAGCCCCAGCATTTT.